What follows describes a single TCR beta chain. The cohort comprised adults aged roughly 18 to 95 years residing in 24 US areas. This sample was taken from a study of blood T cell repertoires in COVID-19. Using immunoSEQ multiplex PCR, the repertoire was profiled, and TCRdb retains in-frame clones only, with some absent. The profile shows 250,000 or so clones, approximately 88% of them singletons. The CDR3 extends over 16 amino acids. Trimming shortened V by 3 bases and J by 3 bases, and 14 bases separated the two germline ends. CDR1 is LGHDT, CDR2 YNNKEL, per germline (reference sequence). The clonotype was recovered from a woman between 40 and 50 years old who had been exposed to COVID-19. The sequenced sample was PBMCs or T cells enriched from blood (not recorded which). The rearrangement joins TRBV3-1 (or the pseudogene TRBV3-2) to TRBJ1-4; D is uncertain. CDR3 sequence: CASSHILRVSNEKLFF. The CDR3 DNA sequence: TGTGCCAGCAGCCATATCTTACGAGTTTCTAATGAAAAACTGTTTTTT.